These 17 T cell receptor beta chains came from one sample sequenced in a study of cytomegalovirus exposure and HLA in healthy donors. 13 Jbeta primers and 60 Vbeta primers were used for the PCR. Profiled with immunoSEQ multiplex PCR; TCRdb holds only in-frame clones, not every one. In all, the sample yields about 160,000 clones. The sequenced sample was PBMCs. The receptors stem from a man aged 25 to 40 in good health and CMV-seronegative.

The CDR3 nucleotides read TGTGCCAGCAATCGACAGACCTACGAGCAGTACTTC. This codes for CASNRQTYEQYF. The V gene is TRBV7-9, the J gene TRBJ2-7; D possibly corresponds to TRBD1 (5 bases). CDR1 SEHNR and CDR2 FQNEAQ come from the germline V gene (reference sequence). Trimming took 7 bases from V and 2 from J, leaving 9 bases between them. The CDR3 consists of 12 residues.

The chain carries TRBV4-3 and TRBJ1-1, with D perhaps TRBD1 (6 bases). The V end lost 0 bases, the J end lost 1 base, and 15 bases lay between the germline ends. The germline CDR1 and CDR2 sequences are LGHNA and YSLEER. The CDR3 sequence is 17 residues long. As DNA, the CDR3 is TGCGCCAGCAGCCAAGATCCGGTCGGACAGCCGAACACTGAAGCTTTCTTT. Translated: CASSQDPVGQPNTEAFF.

The rearrangement links TRBV7-2 to TRBJ2-7; 8 nucleotides line up with TRBD2. Germline CDR1 and CDR2: SGHTA and FQGNSA. This CDR3 is built from 16 residues. With 0 bases clipped from V and 3 bases from J, the junction kept 7 bases outside the gene matches. CDR3 sequence reads: CASSLAAGGFSYEQYF. The CDR3, as DNA: TGTGCCAGCAGCTTAGCTGCGGGAGGATTTAGCTACGAGCAGTACTTC. Using reference TRBV7-2 and TRBJ2-7 for the parts outside the CDR3, the full variable domain is GAGVSQSPSNKVTEKGKDVELRCDPISGHTALYWYRQSLGQGLEFLIYFQGNSAPDKSGLPSDRFSAERTGGSVSTLTIQRTQQEDSAVYLCASSLAAGGFSYEQYFGPGTRLTVT.

V usage is TRBV15 and J usage is TRBJ2-3; no clear D gene. V gave up 6 bases and J gave up 3 bases, with 13 bases separating them. The CDR3 has 14 residues. Germline lookup yields CDR1 LNHNV and CDR2 YYDKDF (reference sequence). The CDR3 DNA reads TGTGCCACCAGGCGAGGAGATGGGACAGATACGCAGTATTTT. The encoded protein is CATRRGDGTDTQYF.

CDR3 in amino acids: CASSLGLPGDEQYF. CDR3 bases: TGTGCCAGCAGCTTAGGACTCCCTGGAGACGAGCAGTACTTC. The V call is TRBV11-3, the J call TRBJ2-5; D gene unclear. The J call may be mistaken, given a closer DNA end match to TRBJ2-7. This CDR3 region has 14 residues. The germline V gene encodes CDR1 SGHNT and CDR2 YENEEA.

J is TRBJ1-1 and V is TRBV2; tentative D call: TRBD1 (5 bases). Trimming left V 4 bases short and J 6 bases short, with 9 bases between. The CDR3 runs 12 residues. Germline assignment: CDR1 SNHLY and CDR2 FYNNEI. CDR3 amino acids: CASSVSTAEAFF. For the CDR3, the DNA is TGTGCCAGCAGTGTTTCGACAGCTGAAGCTTTCTTT.

The chain combines TRBV4-3 with TRBJ1-2, with 10 bases matching TRBD1. The CDR3 is 14 amino acids. J gave up 6 bases and V 4 bases, and 5 bases lay outside the gene matches. Per germline, CDR1 LGHNA and CDR2 YSLEER. The chain's CDR3 is CASSPGQGPDGYTF. The CDR3 bases are TGCGCCAGCAGCCCGGGACAGGGGCCTGATGGCTACACCTTC.

The gene calls are TRBV11-3 and TRBJ1-1, with 10 bases matching TRBD1. This CDR3 has 16 residues. In germline, CDR1 is SGHNT, CDR2 YENEEA. J lost 4 bases, V lost 5 bases, and 10 bases had no gene match. The CDR3 region is CASSQTGQGSTTEAFF. The CDR3 DNA reads as TGTGCCAGCAGCCAAACGGGACAGGGGAGTACCACTGAAGCTTTCTTT.

This rearrangement joins TRBV2 to TRBJ2-2; TRBD2 matches 9 bases. Germline V gene data show CDR1 as SNHLY and CDR2 as FYNNEI. The CDR3 is 13 amino acids. V was clipped by 5 bases and J by 5 bases; unmatched bases: 0. The DNA of the CDR3 is TGTGCCAGCAGTCTAGCGGGAACCGGGGAGCTGTTTTTT. Protein: CASSLAGTGELFF. Full variable domain (missing parts from reference TRBV2 and TRBJ2-2): EPEVTQTPSHQVTQMGQEVILRCVPISNHLYFYWYRQILGQKVEFLVSFYNNEISEKSEIFDDQFSVERPDGSNFTLKIRSTKLEDSAMYFCASSLAGTGELFFGEGSRLTVL.

CDR3: CASSASPGVGYGYTF. DNA of the CDR3: TGTGCCAGCAGTGCCTCCCCAGGGGTCGGCTATGGCTACACCTTC. The chain links TRBV6-4 to TRBJ1-2, with TRBD1 as a possible D gene (6 bases). V dropped 4 bases and J dropped 4 bases, with 16 bases sitting between them. The CDR3 runs to 15 residues. The germline gives CDR1 MRHNA, CDR2 SNTAGT.

As regards this clone: Other DNA sequences in this specimen translate into the identical CDR3. J is TRBJ1-1 and V is TRBV19; D not resolved. The V gene lost 7 bases and the J gene lost 3 bases, with 6 bases spanning the gap. CDR1 and CDR2 (germline): LNHDA, SQIVND (reference sequence). The CDR3 totals 11 residues. The CDR3 DNA reads TGTGCCAGTAATCGGGACACTGAAGCTTTCTTT. This encodes CASNRDTEAFF.

The chain uses TRBV7-2 and TRBJ2-3; no firm D call. The CDR3 has 14 amino acids. CDR1 and CDR2 from the germline V gene are SGHTA and FQGNSA. Trimming took off 2 bases at V and 2 bases at J, with 8 bases between the two ends. The CDR3 protein is CASSLLTPTDTQYF. The CDR3 DNA is TGTGCCAGCAGCTTATTAACACCCACAGATACGCAGTATTTT.

The chain joins TRBV2 to TRBJ2-3; D not certain. Germline V gives CDR1 SNHLY, CDR2 FYNNEI. This CDR3 has 16 residues. With 5 bases removed from V and 0 bases from J, the gap between germline ends came to 15 bases. The CDR3 DNA follows: TGTGCCAGCAGTCCTAGAGGAGCCTCTAGCACAGATACGCAGTATTTT. This gives the protein CASSPRGASSTDTQYF. The full variable domain, completed using reference TRBV2 and TRBJ2-3, is EPEVTQTPSHQVTQMGQEVILRCVPISNHLYFYWYRQILGQKVEFLVSFYNNEISEKSEIFDDQFSVERPDGSNFTLKIRSTKLEDSAMYFCASSPRGASSTDTQYFGPGTRLTVL.

The chain employs TRBV5-1 and TRBJ1-6; the match to TRBD1 covers 7 bases. The CDR3 consists of 15 residues. V lost 3 bases to trimming and J lost 2 bases; unmatched junction nucleotides: 2. Per the germline V gene, CDR1 is SGHRS and CDR2 is YFSETQ. As DNA, the CDR3 is TGCGCCAGCAGCTCGGACAGGACCTATAATTCACCCCTCCACTTT. It encodes CASSSDRTYNSPLHF.

This chain uses TRBV18 with TRBJ1-4; no clear D. Trimming removed 3 bases at V and 5 bases at J, with 7 bases between. Looked up from germline, CDR1 is KGHSH and CDR2 is LQKENI. The CDR3 consists of 13 residues. Written as DNA, the CDR3 is TGTGCCAGCTCACCTCAGACAAATGAAAAACTGTTTTTT. Translated, it gives CASSPQTNEKLFF.

The chain joins TRBV7-9 to TRBJ2-7; D not certain. Trimming shortened V by 5 bases and J by 2 bases, and 19 bases separated the two germline ends. Germline CDR1 is SEHNR and CDR2 is FQNEAQ (reference sequence). There are 16 residues in the CDR3. The chain's CDR3 is CASSLGLDPSPYEQYF. In DNA, the CDR3 is TGTGCCAGCAGCCTGGGCTTAGACCCTTCACCCTACGAGCAGTACTTC.

The rearrangement joins TRBV9 to TRBJ2-1; possibly TRBD2 for D (6 bases). Germline V gene data show CDR1 as SGDLS and CDR2 as YYNGEE. This CDR3 spans 16 amino acids. Trimming cost V 0 bases and J 8 bases, with 18 bases left between them. The CDR3 sequence: CASSVANWASVYEQFF. CDR3 nucleotide sequence: TGTGCCAGCAGCGTAGCTAACTGGGCTAGCGTATATGAGCAGTTCTTC.